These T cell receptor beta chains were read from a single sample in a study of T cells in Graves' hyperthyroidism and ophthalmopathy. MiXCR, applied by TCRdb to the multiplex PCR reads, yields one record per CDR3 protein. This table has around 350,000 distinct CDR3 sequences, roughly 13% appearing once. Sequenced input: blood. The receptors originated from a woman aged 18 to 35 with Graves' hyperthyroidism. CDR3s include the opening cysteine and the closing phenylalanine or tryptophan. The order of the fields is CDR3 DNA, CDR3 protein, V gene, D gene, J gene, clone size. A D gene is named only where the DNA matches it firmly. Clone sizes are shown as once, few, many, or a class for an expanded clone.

TGTGCCAGCAGCCAAGATGAAACAGGGTTTGAAGCTTTCTTT CASSQDETGFEAFF TRBV14 - TRBJ1-1 few
TGTGCTGCAACTGGGACTAGCGCCTCCTACGAGCAGTACTTC CAATGTSASYEQYF TRBV28 TRBD2 TRBJ2-7 many
TGCGCCAGCAGCGCCGCTTTGCCGGACGAGCAGTACTTC CASSAALPDEQYF TRBV5-1 - TRBJ2-7 few
TGTGCCAGCAGTTCAACGGGCAGGGCGAGCTCTGGGGCCAACGTCCTGACTTTC CASSSTGRASSGANVLTF TRBV11-2 - TRBJ2-6 once
TGTGCCAGGACTGTGGGAGAGACCCAGTACTTC CARTVGETQYF TRBV2 - TRBJ2-5 many
TGTGCCAGCGGTCTTGGGGGGGGAAGTGAGCAGTTCTTC CASGLGGGSEQFF TRBV27 TRBD2 TRBJ2-1 many
TGTGCCAGCAGCTCCTATCTACGAACTGAAGCTTTCTTT CASSSYLRTEAFF TRBV7-2 - TRBJ1-1 many
TGTGCCAGCACCCCCCTAGGGAACCGTAACGACGAGCAGTACTTC CASTPLGNRNDEQYF TRBV7-9 - TRBJ2-7 many
TGTGCCAGCACCCCAGGACAGGGGCCGTTCTACGAGCAGTACTTC CASTPGQGPFYEQYF TRBV6-1 TRBD1 TRBJ2-7 many
TGTGCCAGCAGTTTAGACGGGGGCTGGCGTGAAAAACTGTTTTTT CASSLDGGWREKLFF TRBV12-3/TRBV12-4 - TRBJ1-4 many